This TCR beta chain derives from a study of blood T cell repertoires in COVID-19. Background on the study: The origin of the acute and convalescent COVID-19 samples was the United States, Italy and Spain. Nucleic acid was either cDNA or gDNA, and it came from T cells, B-cell-depleted T cells, or PBMCs.

Per the authors' pipeline: How many nucleated cells were present was estimated from reference gene primer amplification. The data were produced by immunoSEQ multiplex PCR, yet TCRdb's version contains in-frame clones alone and is incomplete. The V and J calls and clone size were taken over from that table, and D and trimming were inferred from the DNA. The repertoire holds some 220,000 clones, with approximately 80% as singletons. V was cut by 4 bases and J by 6 bases, with 14 bases left in between. This CDR3 is built from 15 residues. From germline, CDR1 is SGDLS and CDR2 YYNGEE. Sequenced input: peripheral blood. This TCR was sampled from a human donor in a cohort sampled during active COVID-19. This chain joins TRBV9 and TRBJ1-6; a possible D gene is TRBD1 (5 bases). The CDR3 DNA sequence: TGTGCCAGCAGCCGGGGGAGGACCGCTAATTCACCCCTCCACTTT. Protein sequence: CASSRGRTANSPLHF.